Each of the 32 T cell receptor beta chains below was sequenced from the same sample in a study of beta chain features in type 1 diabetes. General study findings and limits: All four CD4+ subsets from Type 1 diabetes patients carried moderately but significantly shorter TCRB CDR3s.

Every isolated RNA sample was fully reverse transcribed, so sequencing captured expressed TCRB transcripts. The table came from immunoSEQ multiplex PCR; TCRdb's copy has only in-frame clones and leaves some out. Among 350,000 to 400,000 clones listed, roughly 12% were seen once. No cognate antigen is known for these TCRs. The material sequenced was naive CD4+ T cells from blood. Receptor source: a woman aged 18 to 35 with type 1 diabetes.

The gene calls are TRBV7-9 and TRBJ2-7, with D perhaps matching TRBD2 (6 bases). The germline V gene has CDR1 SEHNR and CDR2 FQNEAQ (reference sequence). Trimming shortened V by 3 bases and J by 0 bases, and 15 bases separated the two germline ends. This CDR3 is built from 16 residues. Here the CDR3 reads CASSFTGVVSSYEQYF. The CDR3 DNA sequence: TGTGCCAGCAGCTTTACGGGGGTCGTGAGCTCCTACGAGCAGTACTTC.

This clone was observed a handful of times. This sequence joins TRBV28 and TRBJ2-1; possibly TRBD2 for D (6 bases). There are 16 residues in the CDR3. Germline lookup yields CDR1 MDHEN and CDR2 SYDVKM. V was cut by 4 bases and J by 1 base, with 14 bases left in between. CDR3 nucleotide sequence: TGTGCCAGCAGTTGGTGGGCGGGAACTTCCTACAATGAGCAGTTCTTC. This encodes CASSWWAGTSYNEQFF.

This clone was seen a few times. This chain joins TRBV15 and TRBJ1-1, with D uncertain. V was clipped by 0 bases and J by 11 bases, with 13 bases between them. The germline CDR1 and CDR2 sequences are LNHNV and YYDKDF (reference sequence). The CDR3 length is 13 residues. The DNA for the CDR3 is TGTGCCACCAGCAGAGATGAGAGGCGCGGGGCTTTCTTT. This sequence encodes CATSRDERRGAFF.

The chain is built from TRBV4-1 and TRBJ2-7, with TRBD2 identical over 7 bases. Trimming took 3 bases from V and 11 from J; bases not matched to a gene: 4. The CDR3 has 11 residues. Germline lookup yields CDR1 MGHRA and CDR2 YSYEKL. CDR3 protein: CASSHRGVEYF. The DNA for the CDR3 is TGCGCCAGCAGCCATCGGGGGGTGGAGTACTTC.

CDR3 sequence (DNA): TGTGCCAGCACCAACGGGCTAGCGGGGAGATTTAGCACAGATACGCAGTATTTT. It encodes CASTNGLAGRFSTDTQYF. This chain connects TRBV27 to TRBJ2-3; 9 positions match TRBD2. This CDR3 contains 18 residues. The V gene end was trimmed by 7 bases and the J gene end by 0 bases; junction bases not matched to a gene: 14. Per germline, CDR1 MNHEY and CDR2 SMNVEV (reference sequence).

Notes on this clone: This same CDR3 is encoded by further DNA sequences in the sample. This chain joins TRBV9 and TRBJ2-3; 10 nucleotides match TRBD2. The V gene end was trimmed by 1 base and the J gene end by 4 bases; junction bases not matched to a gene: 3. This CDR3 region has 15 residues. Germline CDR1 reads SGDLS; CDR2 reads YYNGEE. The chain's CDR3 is CASSVLAGVADTQYF. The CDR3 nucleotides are TGTGCCAGCAGCGTACTAGCGGGAGTGGCAGATACGCAGTATTTT. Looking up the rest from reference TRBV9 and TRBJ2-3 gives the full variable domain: DSGVTQTPKHLITATGQRVTLRCSPRSGDLSVYWYQQSLDQGLQFLIQYYNGEERAKGNILERFSAQQFPDLHSELNLSSLELGDSALYFCASSVLAGVADTQYFGPGTRLTVL.

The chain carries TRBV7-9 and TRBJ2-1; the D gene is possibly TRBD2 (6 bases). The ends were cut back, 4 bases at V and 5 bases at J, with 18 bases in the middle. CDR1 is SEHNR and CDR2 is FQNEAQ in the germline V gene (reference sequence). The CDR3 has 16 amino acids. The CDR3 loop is CASSYHWEVPHNEQFF. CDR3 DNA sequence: TGTGCCAGCAGCTACCACTGGGAGGTACCACACAATGAGCAGTTCTTC.

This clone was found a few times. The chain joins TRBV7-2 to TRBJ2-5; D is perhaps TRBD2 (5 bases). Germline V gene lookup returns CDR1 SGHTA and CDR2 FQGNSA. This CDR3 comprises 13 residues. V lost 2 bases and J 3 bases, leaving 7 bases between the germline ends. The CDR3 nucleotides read TGTGCCAGCAGCTTATCGGGGAAAGAGACCCAGTACTTC. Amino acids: CASSLSGKETQYF.

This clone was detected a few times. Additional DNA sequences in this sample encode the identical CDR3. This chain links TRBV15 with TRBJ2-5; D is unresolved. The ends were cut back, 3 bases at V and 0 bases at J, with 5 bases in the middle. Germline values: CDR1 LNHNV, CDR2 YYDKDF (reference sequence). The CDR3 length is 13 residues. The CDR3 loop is CATSSRYQETQYF. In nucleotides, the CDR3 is TGTGCCACCAGCAGCAGGTACCAAGAGACCCAGTACTTC. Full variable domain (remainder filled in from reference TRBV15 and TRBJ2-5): DAMVIQNPRYQVTQFGKPVTLSCSQTLNHNVMYWYQQKSSQAPKLLFHYYDKDFNNEADTPDNFQSRRPNTSFCFLDIRSPGLGDTAMYLCATSSRYQETQYFGPGTRLLVL.

DNA of the CDR3: TGTGCCAGTACCCCTTCCTCCTATAGCAATCAGCCCCAGCATTTT. Protein product: CASTPSSYSNQPQHF. The chain joins TRBV19 to TRBJ1-5, with D unresolved. The CDR3 has 15 amino acids. V lost 7 bases and J 0 bases, leaving 13 bases between the germline ends. CDR1 is LNHDA, CDR2 SQIVND, per germline (reference sequence).

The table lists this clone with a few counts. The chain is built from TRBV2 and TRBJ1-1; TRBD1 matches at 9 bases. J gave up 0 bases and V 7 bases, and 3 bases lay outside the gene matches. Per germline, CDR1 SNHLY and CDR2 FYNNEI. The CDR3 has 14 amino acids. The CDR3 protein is CASKGTGMNTEAFF. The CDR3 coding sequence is TGTGCCAGCAAGGGGACAGGGATGAACACTGAAGCTTTCTTT.

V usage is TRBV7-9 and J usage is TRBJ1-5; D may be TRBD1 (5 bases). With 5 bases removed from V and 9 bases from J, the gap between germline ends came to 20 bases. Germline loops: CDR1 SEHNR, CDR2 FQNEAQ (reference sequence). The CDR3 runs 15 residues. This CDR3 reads CASSVGTSNRPPQHF. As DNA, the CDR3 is TGTGCCAGCAGCGTCGGGACTTCTAACCGGCCGCCCCAGCATTTT.

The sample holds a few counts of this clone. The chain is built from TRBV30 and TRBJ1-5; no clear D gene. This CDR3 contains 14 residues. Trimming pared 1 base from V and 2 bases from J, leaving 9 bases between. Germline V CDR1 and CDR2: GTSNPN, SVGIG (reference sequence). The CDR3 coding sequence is TGTGCCTGGAGTGGGACGAGGGGCAATCAGCCCCAGCATTTT. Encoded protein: CAWSGTRGNQPQHF.

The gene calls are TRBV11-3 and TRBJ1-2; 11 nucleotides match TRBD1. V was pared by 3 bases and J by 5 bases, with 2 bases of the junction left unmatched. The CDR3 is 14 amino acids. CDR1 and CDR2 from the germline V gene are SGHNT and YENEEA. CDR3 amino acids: CASSLDRGPYGYTF. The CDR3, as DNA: TGTGCCAGCAGCTTGGACAGGGGGCCGTATGGCTACACCTTC.

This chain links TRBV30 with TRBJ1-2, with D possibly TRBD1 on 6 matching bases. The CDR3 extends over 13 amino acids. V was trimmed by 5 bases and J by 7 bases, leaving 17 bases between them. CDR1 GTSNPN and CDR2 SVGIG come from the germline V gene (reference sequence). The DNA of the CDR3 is TGTGCCTGGGGGCGCAGGGGCGCAGGTGGCTACACCTTC. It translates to CAWGRRGAGGYTF.

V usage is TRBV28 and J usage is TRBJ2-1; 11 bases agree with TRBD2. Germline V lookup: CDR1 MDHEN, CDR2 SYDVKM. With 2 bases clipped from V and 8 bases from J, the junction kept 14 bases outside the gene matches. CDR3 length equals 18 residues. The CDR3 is CASSLSGLAGGGGHEQFF. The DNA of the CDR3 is TGTGCCAGCAGTTTAAGTGGCCTAGCGGGAGGAGGGGGCCATGAGCAGTTCTTC.

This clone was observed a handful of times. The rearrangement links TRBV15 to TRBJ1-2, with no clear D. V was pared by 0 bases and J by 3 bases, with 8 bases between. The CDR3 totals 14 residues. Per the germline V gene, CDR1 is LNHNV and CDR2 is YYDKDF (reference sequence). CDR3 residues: CATSRDASHYGYTF. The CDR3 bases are TGTGCCACCAGCAGAGATGCCAGTCACTATGGCTACACCTTC.

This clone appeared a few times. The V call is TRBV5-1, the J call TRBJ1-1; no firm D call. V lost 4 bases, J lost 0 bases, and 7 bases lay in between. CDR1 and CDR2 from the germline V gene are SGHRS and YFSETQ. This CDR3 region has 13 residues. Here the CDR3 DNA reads TGCGCCAGCAGCCTGAGCGTGAACACTGAAGCTTTCTTT. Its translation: CASSLSVNTEAFF.

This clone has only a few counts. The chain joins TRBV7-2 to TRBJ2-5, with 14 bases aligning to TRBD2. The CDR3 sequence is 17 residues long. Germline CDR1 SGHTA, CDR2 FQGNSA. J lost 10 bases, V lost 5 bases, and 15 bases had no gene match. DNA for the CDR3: TGTGCCAGCAGCCCGGGGACTAGCGGGGGACGGCCAGGGAGCCAGTACTTC. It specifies CASSPGTSGGRPGSQYF.

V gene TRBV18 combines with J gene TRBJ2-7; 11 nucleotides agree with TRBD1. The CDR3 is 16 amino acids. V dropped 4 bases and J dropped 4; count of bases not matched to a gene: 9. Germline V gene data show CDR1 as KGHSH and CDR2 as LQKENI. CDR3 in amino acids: CASSRPGTGGPYEQYF. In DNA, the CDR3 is TGTGCCAGCTCACGTCCCGGGACAGGGGGTCCTTACGAGCAGTACTTC.

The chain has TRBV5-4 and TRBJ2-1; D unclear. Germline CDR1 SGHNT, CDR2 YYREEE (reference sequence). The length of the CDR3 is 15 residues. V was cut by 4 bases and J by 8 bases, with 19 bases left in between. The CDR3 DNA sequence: TGTGCCAGCAGCCGAGACACCAAACCATCCGATGAGCAGTTCTTC. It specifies CASSRDTKPSDEQFF.

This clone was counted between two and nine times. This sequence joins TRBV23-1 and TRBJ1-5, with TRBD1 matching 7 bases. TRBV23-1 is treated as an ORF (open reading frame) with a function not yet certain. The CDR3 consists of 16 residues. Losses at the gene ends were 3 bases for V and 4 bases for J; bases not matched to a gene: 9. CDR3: CASSHPRQGPNQPQHF. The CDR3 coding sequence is TGCGCCAGCAGTCACCCTAGACAGGGCCCAAATCAGCCCCAGCATTTT.

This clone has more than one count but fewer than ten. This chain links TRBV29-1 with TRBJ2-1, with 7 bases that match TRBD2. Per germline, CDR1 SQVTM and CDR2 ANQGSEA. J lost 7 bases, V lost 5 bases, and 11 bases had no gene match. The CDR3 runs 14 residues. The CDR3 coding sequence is TGCAGCGTTCTGAGCGGGGATGTTTGGAATGAGCAGTTCTTC. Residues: CSVLSGDVWNEQFF.

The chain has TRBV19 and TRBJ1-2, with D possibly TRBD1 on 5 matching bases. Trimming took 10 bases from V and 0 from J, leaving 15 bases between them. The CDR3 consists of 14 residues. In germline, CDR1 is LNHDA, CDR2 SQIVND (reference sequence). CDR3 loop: CATSPTATNYGYTF. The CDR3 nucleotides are TGTGCCACCTCCCCGACAGCTACTAACTATGGCTACACCTTC.

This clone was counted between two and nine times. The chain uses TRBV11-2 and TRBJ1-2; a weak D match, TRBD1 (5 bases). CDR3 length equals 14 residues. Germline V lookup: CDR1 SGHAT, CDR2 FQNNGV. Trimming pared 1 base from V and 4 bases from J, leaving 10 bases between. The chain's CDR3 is CASSLAGYGYGYTF. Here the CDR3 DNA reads TGTGCCAGCAGCTTAGCAGGGTATGGCTATGGCTACACCTTC.

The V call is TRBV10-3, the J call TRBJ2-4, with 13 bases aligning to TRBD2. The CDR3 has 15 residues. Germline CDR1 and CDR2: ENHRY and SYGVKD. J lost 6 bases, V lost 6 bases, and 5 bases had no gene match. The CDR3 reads CAIRDGTSGTNIQYF. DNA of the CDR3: TGTGCCATCAGGGACGGGACTAGCGGGACAAACATTCAGTACTTC.

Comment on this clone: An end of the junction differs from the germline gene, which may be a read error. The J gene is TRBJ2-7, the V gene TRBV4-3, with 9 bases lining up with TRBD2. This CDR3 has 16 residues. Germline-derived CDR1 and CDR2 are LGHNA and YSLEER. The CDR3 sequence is CASSQDWGGRAYEQYF. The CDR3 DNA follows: TGCGCCAGCAGCCAAGACTGGGGCGGGAGGGCCTATGAGCAGTACTTC.

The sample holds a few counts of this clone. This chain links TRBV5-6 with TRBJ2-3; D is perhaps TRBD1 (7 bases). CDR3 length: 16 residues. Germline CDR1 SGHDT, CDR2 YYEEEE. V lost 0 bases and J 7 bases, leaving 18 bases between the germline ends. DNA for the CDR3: TGTGCCAGCAGCTTGGGTCGTGCCAGGGGGGTTAATACGCAGTATTTT. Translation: CASSLGRARGVNTQYF.

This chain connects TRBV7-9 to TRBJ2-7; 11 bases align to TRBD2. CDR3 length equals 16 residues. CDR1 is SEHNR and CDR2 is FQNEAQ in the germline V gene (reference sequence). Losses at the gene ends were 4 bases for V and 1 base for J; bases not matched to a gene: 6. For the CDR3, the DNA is TGTGCCAGCAGCTCAGGGACTAGCGGACCTTCCTACGAGCAGTACTTC. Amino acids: CASSSGTSGPSYEQYF.

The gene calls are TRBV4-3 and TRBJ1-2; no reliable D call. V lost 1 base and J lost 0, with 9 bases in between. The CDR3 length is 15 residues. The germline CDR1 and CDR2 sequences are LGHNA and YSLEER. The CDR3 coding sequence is TGCGCCAGCAGCCAAGTGGCAGGCGCTAACTATGGCTACACCTTC. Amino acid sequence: CASSQVAGANYGYTF.

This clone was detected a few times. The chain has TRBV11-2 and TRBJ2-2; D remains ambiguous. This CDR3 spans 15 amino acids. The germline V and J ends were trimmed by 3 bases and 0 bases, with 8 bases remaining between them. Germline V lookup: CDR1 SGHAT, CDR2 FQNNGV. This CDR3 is CASSFGPANTGELFF. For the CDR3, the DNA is TGTGCCAGCAGCTTTGGGCCCGCGAACACCGGGGAGCTGTTTTTT.

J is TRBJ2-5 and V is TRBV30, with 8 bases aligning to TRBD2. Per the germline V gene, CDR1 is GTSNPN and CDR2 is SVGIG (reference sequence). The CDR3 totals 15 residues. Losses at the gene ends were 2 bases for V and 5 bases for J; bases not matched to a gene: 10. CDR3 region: CAWSLGTRGGETQYF. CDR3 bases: TGTGCCTGGAGTCTCGGGACTAGGGGGGGGGAGACCCAGTACTTC.